This T cell receptor (beta chain) originates from a study of blood T cell repertoires in COVID-19. The length of the CDR3 is 13 residues. V shed 8 bases, J shed 8 bases, and the junction held 7 bases outside the gene matches. The germline gives CDR1 MNHEY, CDR2 SMNVEV (reference sequence). Using immunoSEQ multiplex PCR, the repertoire was profiled, and TCRdb retains in-frame clones only, with some absent. The sample has some 150,000 clones, around 81% seen once. This clone was seen only once. The clonotype was recovered from a man between 60 and 75 years old with active or convalescent COVID-19. Sequences were obtained from peripheral blood. The V gene is TRBV27, the J gene TRBJ2-7; 12 bases fit TRBD2. CDR3 region: CASRLAGGNKQYF. CDR3 in DNA: TGTGCCAGCCGTCTAGCGGGAGGGAATAAGCAGTACTTC.